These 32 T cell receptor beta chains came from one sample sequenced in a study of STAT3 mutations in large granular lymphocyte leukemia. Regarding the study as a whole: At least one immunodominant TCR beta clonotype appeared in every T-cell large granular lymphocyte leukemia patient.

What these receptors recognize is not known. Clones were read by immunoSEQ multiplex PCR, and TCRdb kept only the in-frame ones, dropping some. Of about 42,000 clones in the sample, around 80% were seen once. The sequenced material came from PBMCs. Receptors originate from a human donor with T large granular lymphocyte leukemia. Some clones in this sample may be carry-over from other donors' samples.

CDR3 sequence reads: CASSLTGSAYEQYV. CDR3 sequence (DNA): TGTGCCAGCAGCTTGACGGGAAGCGCCTACGAGCAGTACGTC. This chain joins TRBV5-6 and TRBJ2-7, with D possibly matching TRBD2 (5 bases). The length of the CDR3 is 14 residues. Per germline, CDR1 SGHDT and CDR2 YYEEEE. Trimming took 1 base from V and 2 from J, leaving 10 bases between them.

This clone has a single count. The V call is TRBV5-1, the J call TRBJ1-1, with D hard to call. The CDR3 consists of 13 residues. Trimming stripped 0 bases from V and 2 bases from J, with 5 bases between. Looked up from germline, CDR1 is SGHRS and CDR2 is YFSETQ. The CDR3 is CASSLGTNTEAFF. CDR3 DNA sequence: TGCGCCAGCAGCTTGGGCACCAACACTGAAGCTTTCTTT.

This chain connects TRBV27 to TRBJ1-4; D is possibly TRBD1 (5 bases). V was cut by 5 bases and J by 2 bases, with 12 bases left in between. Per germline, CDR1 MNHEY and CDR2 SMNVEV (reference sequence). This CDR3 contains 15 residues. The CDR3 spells CASSPQGLTNEKLFF. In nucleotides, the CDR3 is TGTGCCAGCAGTCCCCAGGGCTTGACTAATGAAAAACTGTTTTTT. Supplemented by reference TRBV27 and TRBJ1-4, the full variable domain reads EAQVTQNPRYLITVTGKKLTVTCSQNMNHEYMSWYRQDPGLGLRQIYYSMNVEVTDKGDVPEGYKVSRKEKRNFPLILESPSPNQTSLYFCASSPQGLTNEKLFFGSGTQLSVL.

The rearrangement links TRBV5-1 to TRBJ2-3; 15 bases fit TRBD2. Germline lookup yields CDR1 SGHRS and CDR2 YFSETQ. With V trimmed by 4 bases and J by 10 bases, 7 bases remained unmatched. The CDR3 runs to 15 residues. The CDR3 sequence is CASSRGTSGGSAQYF. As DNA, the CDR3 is TGCGCCAGCAGCCGGGGGACTAGCGGGGGGTCCGCGCAGTATTTT.

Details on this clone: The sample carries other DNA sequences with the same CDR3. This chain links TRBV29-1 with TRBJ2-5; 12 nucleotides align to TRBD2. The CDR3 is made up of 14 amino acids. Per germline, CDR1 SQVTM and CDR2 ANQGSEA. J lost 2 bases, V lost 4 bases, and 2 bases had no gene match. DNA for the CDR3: TGCAGCGTTGGGCTAGCGGGGGGGCAAGAGACCCAGTACTTC. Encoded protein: CSVGLAGGQETQYF.

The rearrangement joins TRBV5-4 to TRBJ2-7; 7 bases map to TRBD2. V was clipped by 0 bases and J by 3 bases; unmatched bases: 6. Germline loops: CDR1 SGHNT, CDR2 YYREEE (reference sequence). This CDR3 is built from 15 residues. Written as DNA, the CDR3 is TGTGCCAGCAGCTTGGCCCCGGGGGGAGTCTACGAGCAGTACGTC. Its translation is CASSLAPGGVYEQYV.

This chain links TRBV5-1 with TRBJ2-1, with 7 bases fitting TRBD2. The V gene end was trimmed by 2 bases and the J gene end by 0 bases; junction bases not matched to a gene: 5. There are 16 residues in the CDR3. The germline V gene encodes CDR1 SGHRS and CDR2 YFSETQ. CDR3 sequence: CASSLGAGSSYNEQFF. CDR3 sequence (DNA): TGCGCCAGCAGCTTAGGAGCGGGAAGCTCCTACAATGAGCAGTTCTTC.

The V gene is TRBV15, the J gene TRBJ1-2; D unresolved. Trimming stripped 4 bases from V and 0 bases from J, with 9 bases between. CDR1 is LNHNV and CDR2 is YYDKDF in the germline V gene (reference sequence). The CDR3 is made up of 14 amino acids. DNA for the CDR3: TGTGCCACCAGCATTGGCCGGGCTAACTATGGCTACACCTTC. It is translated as CATSIGRANYGYTF.

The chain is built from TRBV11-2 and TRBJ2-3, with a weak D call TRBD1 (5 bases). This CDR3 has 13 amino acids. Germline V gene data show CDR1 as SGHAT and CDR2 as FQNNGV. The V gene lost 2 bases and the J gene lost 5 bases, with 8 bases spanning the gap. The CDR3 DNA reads TGTGCCAGCAGCTTACAGGGCTTAGATACGCAGTATTTT. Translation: CASSLQGLDTQYF.

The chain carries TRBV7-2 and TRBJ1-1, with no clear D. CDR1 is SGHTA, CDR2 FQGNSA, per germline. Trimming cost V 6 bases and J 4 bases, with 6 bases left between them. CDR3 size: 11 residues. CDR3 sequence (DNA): TGTGCCAGCAGTGAGGCCACTGAAGCTTTCTTT. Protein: CASSEATEAFF.

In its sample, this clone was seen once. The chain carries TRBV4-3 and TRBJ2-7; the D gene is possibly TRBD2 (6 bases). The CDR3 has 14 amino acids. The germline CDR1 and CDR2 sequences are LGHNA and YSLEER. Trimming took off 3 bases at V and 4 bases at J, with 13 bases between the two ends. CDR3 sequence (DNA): TGCGCCAGCAGCCAGGAGGGGACGACGTACGAGCAGTACTTC. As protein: CASSQEGTTYEQYF.

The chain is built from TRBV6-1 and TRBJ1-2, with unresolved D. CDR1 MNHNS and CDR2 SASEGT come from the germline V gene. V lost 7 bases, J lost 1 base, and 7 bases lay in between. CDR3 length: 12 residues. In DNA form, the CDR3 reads TGTGCCAGCACCCACCTTAACTATGGCTACACCTTC. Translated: CASTHLNYGYTF.

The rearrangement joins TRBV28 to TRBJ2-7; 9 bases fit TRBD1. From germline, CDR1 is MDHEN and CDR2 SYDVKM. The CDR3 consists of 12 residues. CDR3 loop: CASSLGQGGLTV. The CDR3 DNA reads TGTGCCAGCAGTCTGGGACAGGGTGGGCTGACTGTT.

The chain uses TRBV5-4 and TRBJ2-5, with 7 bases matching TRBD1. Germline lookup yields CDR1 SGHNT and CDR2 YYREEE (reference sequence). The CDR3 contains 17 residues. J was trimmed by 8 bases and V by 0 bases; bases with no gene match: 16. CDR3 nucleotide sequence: TGTGCCAGCAGCTTGGGAGGGGGCGCAATAAACAAAAACACCCAGTACTTC. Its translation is CASSLGGGAINKNTQYF.

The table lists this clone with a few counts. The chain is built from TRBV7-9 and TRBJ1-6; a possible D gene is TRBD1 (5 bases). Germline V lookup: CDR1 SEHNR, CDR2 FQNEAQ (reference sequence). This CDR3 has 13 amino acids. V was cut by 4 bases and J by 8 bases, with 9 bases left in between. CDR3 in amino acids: CASSSPGDSPLHF. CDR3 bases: TGTGCCAGCAGCTCCCCGGGGGATTCACCCCTCCACTTT.

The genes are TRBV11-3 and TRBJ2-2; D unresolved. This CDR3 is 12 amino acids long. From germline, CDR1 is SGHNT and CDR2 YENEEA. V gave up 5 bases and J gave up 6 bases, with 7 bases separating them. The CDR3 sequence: CASSPTPGELFF. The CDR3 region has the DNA TGTGCCAGCAGCCCGACTCCCGGGGAGCTGTTTTTT.

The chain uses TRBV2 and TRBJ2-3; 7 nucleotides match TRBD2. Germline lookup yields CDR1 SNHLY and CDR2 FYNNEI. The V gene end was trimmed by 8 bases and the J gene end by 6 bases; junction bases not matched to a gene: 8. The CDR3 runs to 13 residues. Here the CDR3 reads CASRRLASDTQYF. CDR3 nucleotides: TGTGCCAGCCGGAGACTAGCCAGTGATACGCAGTATTTT.

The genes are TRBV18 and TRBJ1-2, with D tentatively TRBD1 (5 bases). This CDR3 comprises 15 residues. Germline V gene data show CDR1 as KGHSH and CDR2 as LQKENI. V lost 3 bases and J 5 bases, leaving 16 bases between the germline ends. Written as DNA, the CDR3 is TGTGCCAGCTCACCTGCCGCCGGGACCGAGTATGGCTACACCTTC. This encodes CASSPAAGTEYGYTF.

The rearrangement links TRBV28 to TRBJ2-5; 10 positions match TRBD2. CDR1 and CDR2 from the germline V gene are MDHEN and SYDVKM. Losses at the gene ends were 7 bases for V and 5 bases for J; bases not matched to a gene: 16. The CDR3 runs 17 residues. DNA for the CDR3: TGTGCCAGCACAGGGGATGCAGCGGGGGGGCGGTGGGAGACCCAGTACTTC. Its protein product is CASTGDAAGGRWETQYF.

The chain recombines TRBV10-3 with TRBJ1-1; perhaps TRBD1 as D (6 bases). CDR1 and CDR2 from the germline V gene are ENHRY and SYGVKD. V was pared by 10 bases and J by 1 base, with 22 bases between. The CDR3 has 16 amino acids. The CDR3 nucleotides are TGTGCCACCACGGATCGCAGGGGCGGTGGGAACACTGAAGCTTTCTTT. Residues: CATTDRRGGGNTEAFF.

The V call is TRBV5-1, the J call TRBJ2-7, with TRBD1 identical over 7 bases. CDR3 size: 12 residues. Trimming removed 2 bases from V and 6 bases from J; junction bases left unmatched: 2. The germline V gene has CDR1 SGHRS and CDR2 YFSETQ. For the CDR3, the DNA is TGCGCCAGCAGCTTATACAGGGGCGAGCAGTACTTC. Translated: CASSLYRGEQYF.

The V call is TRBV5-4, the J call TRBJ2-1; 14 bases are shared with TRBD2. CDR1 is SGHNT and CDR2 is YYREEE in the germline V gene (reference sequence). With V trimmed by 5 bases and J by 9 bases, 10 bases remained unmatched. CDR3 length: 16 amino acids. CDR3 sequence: CASRPGLAGGQGEQFF. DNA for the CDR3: TGTGCCAGCAGGCCCGGACTAGCGGGGGGCCAGGGTGAGCAGTTCTTC. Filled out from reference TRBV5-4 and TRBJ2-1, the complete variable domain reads ETGVTQSPTHLIKTRGQQVTLRCSSQSGHNTVSWYQQALGQGPQFIFQYYREEENGRGNFPPRFSGLQFPNYSSELNVNALELDDSALYLCASRPGLAGGQGEQFFGPGTRLTVL.

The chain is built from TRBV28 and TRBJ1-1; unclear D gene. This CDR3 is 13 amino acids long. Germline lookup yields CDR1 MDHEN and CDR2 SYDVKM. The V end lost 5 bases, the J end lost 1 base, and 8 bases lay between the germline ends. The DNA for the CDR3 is TGTGCCAGCAGTCGGCCCCGGAACACTGAAGCTTTCTTT. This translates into CASSRPRNTEAFF.

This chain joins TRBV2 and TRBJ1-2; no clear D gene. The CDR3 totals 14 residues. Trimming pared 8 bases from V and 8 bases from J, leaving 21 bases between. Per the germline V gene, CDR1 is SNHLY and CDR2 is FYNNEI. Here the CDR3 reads CASRRTPSYEGYTF. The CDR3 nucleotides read TGTGCCAGCCGAAGGACGCCGTCGTATGAGGGCTACACCTTC.

CDR3 nucleotide sequence: TGTGCCAGCAACCGGGCACAGACTGAAGCTTTCTTT. Amino acid sequence: CASNRAQTEAFF. The rearrangement uses TRBV6-1 and TRBJ1-1; D not resolved. CDR1 and CDR2 from the germline V gene are MNHNS and SASEGT. The CDR3 length is 12 residues. Trimming stripped 7 bases from V and 5 bases from J, with 11 bases between.

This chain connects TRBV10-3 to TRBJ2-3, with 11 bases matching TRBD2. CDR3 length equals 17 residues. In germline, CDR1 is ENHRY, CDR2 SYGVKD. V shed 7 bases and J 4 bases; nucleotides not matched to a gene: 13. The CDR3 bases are TGTGCCATCATAACTCCCTCTAGCGGGGGGCGGGCAGATACGCAGTATTTT. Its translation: CAIITPSSGGRADTQYF.

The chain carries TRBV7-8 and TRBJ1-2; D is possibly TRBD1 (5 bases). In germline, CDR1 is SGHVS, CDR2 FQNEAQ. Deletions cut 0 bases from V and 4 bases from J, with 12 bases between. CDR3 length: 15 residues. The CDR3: CASSLAGGEGYGYTF. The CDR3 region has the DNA TGTGCCAGCAGCTTAGCCGGGGGGGAGGGCTATGGCTACACCTTC.

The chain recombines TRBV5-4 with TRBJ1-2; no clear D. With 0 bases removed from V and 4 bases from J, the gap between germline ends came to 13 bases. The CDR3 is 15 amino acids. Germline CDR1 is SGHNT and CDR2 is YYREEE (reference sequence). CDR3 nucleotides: TGTGCCAGCAGCTTGGGCTGGGCCCCGGGCTATGGCTACACCTTC. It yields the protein CASSLGWAPGYGYTF. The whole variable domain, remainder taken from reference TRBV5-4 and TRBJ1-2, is ETGVTQSPTHLIKTRGQQVTLRCSSQSGHNTVSWYQQALGQGPQFIFQYYREEENGRGNFPPRFSGLQFPNYSSELNVNALELDDSALYLCASSLGWAPGYGYTFGSGTRLTVV.

The CDR3 nucleotides are TGTGCCTGGAGTCGAAAAGCGGTCTACGAGCAGTACTTC. Amino acid sequence: CAWSRKAVYEQYF. The genes are TRBV30 and TRBJ2-7, with a weak D call TRBD2 (5 bases). Trimming pared 2 bases from V and 3 bases from J, leaving 11 bases between. This CDR3 is built from 13 residues. The germline V gene has CDR1 GTSNPN and CDR2 SVGIG (reference sequence).

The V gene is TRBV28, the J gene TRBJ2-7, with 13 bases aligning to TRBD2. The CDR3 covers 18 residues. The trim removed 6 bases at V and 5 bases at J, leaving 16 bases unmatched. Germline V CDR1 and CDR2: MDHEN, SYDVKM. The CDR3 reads CASSTSLGLAGSKNEQYF. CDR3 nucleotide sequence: TGTGCCAGCAGCACCTCTTTGGGACTAGCGGGGTCGAAAAACGAGCAGTACTTC.

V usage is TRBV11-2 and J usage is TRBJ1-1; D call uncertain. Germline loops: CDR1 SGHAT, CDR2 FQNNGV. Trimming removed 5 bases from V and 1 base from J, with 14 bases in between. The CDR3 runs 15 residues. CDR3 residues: CASSRPRRPNTEAFF. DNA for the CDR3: TGTGCCAGCAGCCGCCCCCGTCGGCCGAACACTGAAGCTTTCTTT.

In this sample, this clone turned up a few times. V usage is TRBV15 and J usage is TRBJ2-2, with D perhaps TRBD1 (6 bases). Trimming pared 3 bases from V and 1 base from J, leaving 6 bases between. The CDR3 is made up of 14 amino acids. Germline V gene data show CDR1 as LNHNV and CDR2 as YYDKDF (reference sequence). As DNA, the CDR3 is TGTGCCACCAGCAGGGACAGGAACACCGGGGAGCTGTTTTTT. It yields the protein CATSRDRNTGELFF. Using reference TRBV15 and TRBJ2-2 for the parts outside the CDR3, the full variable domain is DAMVIQNPRYQVTQFGKPVTLSCSQTLNHNVMYWYQQKSSQAPKLLFHYYDKDFNNEADTPDNFQSRRPNTSFCFLDIRSPGLGDTAMYLCATSRDRNTGELFFGEGSRLTVL.